This passage covers 23 T cell receptor beta chains from one sample sequenced in a study of blood T cells in healthy people across ages (dated by TCRdb to 2014 to 2015). Library construction relied on 5' RACE. Sequenced on an Illumina HiSeq 2500. A second PCR of roughly 7 to 11 cycles was run with a J-beta primer mix and a sample-barcoded 5' primer. The raw public data were reprocessed by TCRdb itself: fastp quality trimming at Q25, MiXCR clonotype calling, in-frame beta chains only. Each entry merges the rows of one CDR3 protein and shows their most common DNA and genes. For this sample there are 1.4 million to 1.5 million distinct CDR3 sequences; around two fifths appear just once. The ten largest make up approximately 7.9% of the sample. The specimen was blood. All receptors come from a woman aged 18-29 years in good health.

The J gene is TRBJ2-1, the V gene TRBV19; no firm D call. The CDR3 extends over 12 amino acids. The ends were cut back, 10 bases at V and 8 bases at J, with 15 bases in the middle. Germline CDR1 and CDR2: LNHDA and SQIVND (reference sequence). CDR3 protein: CATRLPGHEQFF. CDR3 nucleotides: TGTGCCACCAGACTGCCCGGACATGAGCAGTTCTTC. Variable domain in full (rest from reference TRBV19 and TRBJ2-1): DGGITQSPKYLFRKEGQNVTLSCEQNLNHDAMYWYRQDPGQGLRLIYYSQIVNDFQKGDIAEGYSVSREKKESFPLTVTSAQKNPTAFYLCATRLPGHEQFFGPGTRLTVL.

The rearrangement uses TRBV7-9 and TRBJ1-1; D gene ambiguous. CDR3 length equals 13 residues. CDR1 SEHNR and CDR2 FQNEAQ come from the germline V gene (reference sequence). Trimming shortened V by 7 bases and J by 0 bases, and 9 bases separated the two germline ends. The CDR3 loop reads CASIGPLNTEAFF. CDR3 bases: TGTGCCAGCATAGGGCCGTTGAACACTGAAGCTTTCTTT.

The chain joins TRBV4-1 to TRBJ2-1; 12 positions match TRBD2. The CDR3 covers 16 residues. J lost 8 bases, V lost 0 bases, and 5 bases had no gene match. The germline V gene encodes CDR1 MGHRA and CDR2 YSYEKL. The CDR3 region has the DNA TGCGCCAGCAGCCAAGAGCTAGCGGGGGGGCTCGATGAGCAGTTCTTC. It codes for CASSQELAGGLDEQFF.

In regard to this clonotype: The junction does not match germline at one end; this may be a read error. The rearrangement links TRBV7-2 to TRBJ2-3, with TRBD2 matching over 7 bases. This CDR3 spans 18 amino acids. Per germline, CDR1 SGHTA and CDR2 FQGNSA. In DNA, the CDR3 is TGTGCCAGCAGCCGGGTAGCCGTGAGGGAGGGCCAAACAGATGCGCAGTATTTT. This codes for CASSRVAVREGQTDAQYF.

This clonotype was detected a few times. The DNA of the CDR3 is TGCGCCAGCAGGCCCTACAGGGGTCTAAGACGGGGCTACACCTTC. This sequence encodes CASRPYRGLRRGYTF. The chain employs TRBV5-1 and TRBJ1-2, with TRBD1 identical over 7 bases. Germline V lookup: CDR1 SGHRS, CDR2 YFSETQ. The CDR3 runs to 15 residues. V trimming: 5 bases; J trimming: 8 bases; junction bases outside the gene matches: 15.

This sequence joins TRBV6-1 and TRBJ2-3; D is perhaps TRBD2 (5 bases). V was clipped by 4 bases and J by 2 bases, with 13 bases between them. CDR3 length equals 15 residues. Germline CDR1 and CDR2: MNHNS and SASEGT. This CDR3 is CASSGGRRYTDTQYF. As DNA, the CDR3 is TGTGCCAGCAGTGGGGGTAGGAGGTACACAGATACGCAGTATTTT.

The chain employs TRBV6-5 and TRBJ2-7, with 8 bases that match TRBD1. CDR3 length: 14 residues. CDR1 is MNHEY, CDR2 SVGAGI, per germline. The V and J ends lost 7 bases and 6 bases, in that order; junction bases with no gene match: 11. Written as DNA, the CDR3 is TGTGCCAGCACGACCGGGACAGGAGGGGTCGAGCAGTACTTC. It is translated as CASTTGTGGVEQYF.

The chain uses TRBV15 and TRBJ2-3; no clear D gene. The CDR3 has 15 residues. Trimming pared 0 bases from V and 1 base from J, leaving 8 bases between. Germline-derived CDR1 and CDR2 are LNHNV and YYDKDF (reference sequence). CDR3: CATSRDWGRTDTQYF. The CDR3 DNA reads as TGTGCCACCAGCAGAGATTGGGGTCGCACAGATACGCAGTATTTT.

There are a few counts of this clonotype. The chain joins TRBV6-6 to TRBJ2-5; no firm D call. This CDR3 has 16 amino acids. Germline CDR1 reads MNHNY; CDR2 reads SVGAGI (reference sequence). Trimming cost V 4 bases and J 0 bases, with 15 bases left between them. The CDR3 bases are TGTGCCAGCAGTTCCTACCTTGCCTCTCACCAAGAGACCCAGTACTTC. As protein: CASSSYLASHQETQYF.

There are a few counts of this clonotype. The chain combines TRBV4-1 with TRBJ2-1; D remains unclear. Germline loops: CDR1 MGHRA, CDR2 YSYEKL. The ends were cut back, 4 bases at V and 4 bases at J, with 14 bases in the middle. The CDR3 is 15 amino acids. In nucleotides, the CDR3 is TGCGCCAGCAGCCTGCCGCGGACGGCTTACAATGAGCAGTTCTTC. Its protein product is CASSLPRTAYNEQFF.

The chain carries TRBV12-3 or TRBV12-4 and TRBJ1-4; tentatively, D is TRBD1 (6 bases). Trimming stripped 5 bases from V and 0 bases from J, with 10 bases between. There are 15 residues in the CDR3. The CDR3 DNA follows: TGTGCCAGCAGTGGTTACAGGGCAACTAATGAAAAACTGTTTTTT. The encoded protein is CASSGYRATNEKLFF.

This sequence joins TRBV7-9 and TRBJ2-3; 7 nucleotides align to TRBD2. The CDR3 has 12 amino acids. The germline CDR1 and CDR2 sequences are SEHNR and FQNEAQ (reference sequence). After removal of 8 bases from V and 7 bases from J, the junction contained 6 bases not matched to a gene. The DNA for the CDR3 is TGTGCCAGCCCCCCTAGCGGTCATACGCAGTATTTT. Amino acids: CASPPSGHTQYF. The entire variable domain, with the rest obtained from reference TRBV7-9 and TRBJ2-3, is as follows: DTGVSQNPRHKITKRGQNVTFRCDPISEHNRLYWYRQTLGQGPEFLTYFQNEAQLEKSRLLSDRFSAERPKGSFSTLEIQRTEQGDSAMYLCASPPSGHTQYFGPGTRLTVL.

This clonotype was seen only a few times. This chain uses TRBV4-1 with TRBJ1-1; the D is unclear. Trimming pared 0 bases from V and 4 bases from J, leaving 15 bases between. The CDR3 extends over 16 amino acids. Germline V gives CDR1 MGHRA, CDR2 YSYEKL. CDR3 protein: CASSQEGIIGSTEAFF. As DNA, the CDR3 is TGCGCCAGCAGCCAAGAAGGTATTATTGGTTCCACTGAAGCTTTCTTT.

With respect to this clonotype: The junction departs from germline at one end; a sequencing error may be responsible. This chain connects TRBV20-1 to TRBJ2-1; D gene uncertain. This CDR3 region has 15 residues. Germline-derived CDR1 and CDR2 are DFQATT and SNEGSKA (reference sequence). CDR3 region: CSASRFEVAYNEQVF. The CDR3 region has the DNA TGCAGTGCTAGTAGATTCGAGGTAGCCTACAATGAGCAGGTCTTC.

This clonotype was recorded a few times. At one end, the junction sequence differs from germline, possibly due to a read error. The CDR3 protein is CASSLTQGADTEAFF. The CDR3 bases are TGCGCCAGTAGCTTGACACAGGGGGCGGACACTGAAGCTTTCTTT. This chain links TRBV5-1 with TRBJ1-1, with TRBD1 matching 9 bases. Germline V gene lookup returns CDR1 SGHRS and CDR2 YFSETQ. The CDR3 runs 15 residues.

V and J are TRBV28 and TRBJ1-2, with 7 bases identical to TRBD1. CDR3 length: 15 amino acids. Trimming took 3 bases from V and 7 from J; bases not matched to a gene: 11. Germline CDR1 and CDR2: MDHEN and SYDVKM. In DNA form, the CDR3 reads TGTGCCAGCAGTTTCCCTCGACAGGGATTCCGTGGCTACACCTTC. Residues: CASSFPRQGFRGYTF.

The chain uses TRBV25-1 and TRBJ2-1; 8 bases line up with TRBD2. CDR1 is MGHDK and CDR2 is SYGVNS in the germline V gene. The J segment lost 8 bases and the V segment lost 0 bases, leaving 18 bases of the junction unmatched. CDR3 length: 19 residues. The CDR3 protein is CASSEYFPTPAGVVDEQFF. CDR3 bases: TGTGCCAGCAGTGAATATTTCCCGACCCCAGCGGGAGTAGTAGATGAGCAGTTCTTC. The full variable domain, with the rest looked up from reference TRBV25-1 and TRBJ2-1, is EADIYQTPRYLVIGTGKKITLECSQTMGHDKMYWYQQDPGMELHLIHYSYGVNSTEKGDLSSESTVSRIRTEHFPLTLESARPSHTSQYLCASSEYFPTPAGVVDEQFFGPGTRLTVL.

CDR3 region: CASSPRAGAWEQYF. The CDR3 coding sequence is TGTGCCAGCAGCCCCCGGGCGGGCGCTTGGGAGCAGTACTTC. This sequence joins TRBV7-2 and TRBJ2-4, with D possibly being TRBD2 (5 bases). Germline V gene data show CDR1 as SGHTA and CDR2 as FQGNSA. V lost 5 bases to trimming and J lost 13 bases, with 21 bases between them. This CDR3 is 14 amino acids long.

The V and J genes are TRBV20-1 and TRBJ2-7, with D possibly matching TRBD2 (6 bases). The V and J ends lost 6 bases and 6 bases respectively, with 18 bases between them. CDR3 length equals 13 residues. Germline V gene data show CDR1 as DFQATT and CDR2 as SNEGSKA (reference sequence). In DNA form, the CDR3 reads TGCAGTGCGAGGGGCGGGACCCTTTTCGAGCAGTACTTC. Protein: CSARGGTLFEQYF.

This chain joins TRBV20-1 and TRBJ2-5; D is ambiguous. The CDR3 extends over 15 amino acids. V was cut by 3 bases and J by 5 bases, with 19 bases left in between. Per the germline V gene, CDR1 is DFQATT and CDR2 is SNEGSKA (reference sequence). CDR3 coding DNA: TGCAGTGCTAGTCCCCTGGGGAAAGATCTGGAGACCCAGTACTTC. It is translated as CSASPLGKDLETQYF.

The chain couples TRBV20-1 to TRBJ2-1; perhaps D is TRBD1 or TRBD2 (5 bases each). Per germline, CDR1 DFQATT and CDR2 SNEGSKA (reference sequence). V lost 5 bases to trimming and J lost 1 base, with 12 bases between them. The CDR3 length is 14 residues. CDR3 coding DNA: TGCAGTGCTCCCGGGGCTCGTTCCTACAATGAGCAGTTCTTC. Its protein is CSAPGARSYNEQFF.

This clonotype was counted ten times or more. The J gene is TRBJ2-7, the V gene TRBV6-5; either TRBD1 or TRBD2 may fit D (5 bases each). The CDR3 is 16 residues long. The V gene lost 0 bases and the J gene lost 2 bases, with 14 bases spanning the gap. Germline CDR1 is MNHEY and CDR2 is SVGAGI. The CDR3 DNA reads as TGTGCCAGCAGTTACTCTCCAGGGAGCCTAACCTACGAGCAGTACTTC. Its protein is CASSYSPGSLTYEQYF.

The genes are TRBV12-3 or TRBV12-4 and TRBJ2-5; 13 nucleotides line up with TRBD2. The V and J ends lost 5 bases and 0 bases, in that order; junction bases with no gene match: 6. The CDR3 contains 17 residues. CDR3 DNA: TGTGCCAGCAGTCCCGGACTAGCGGGGGATAACCAAGAGACCCAGTACTTC. Encoded protein: CASSPGLAGDNQETQYF.